These 10 T cell receptor beta chains share one sample of origin, sequenced in a study of early T cells in non-severe SARS-CoV-2 infection. TCRdb re-analysed the 5' RACE reads in MiXCR, keeping a single row per CDR3 protein. This sample has around 83,000 distinct CDR3 sequences; around 9.3% occur once, and the top ten carry roughly 8%. The specimen was whole blood, collected at baseline. These receptors were taken from an adult who was a healthcare worker with PCR-confirmed SARS-CoV-2 infection or an uninfected control (not recorded which).

The J gene is TRBJ2-7, the V gene TRBV7-2, with 8 bases that match TRBD1. The J segment lost 6 bases and the V segment lost 4 bases, leaving 11 bases of the junction unmatched. Germline values: CDR1 SGHTA, CDR2 FQGNSA. This CDR3 spans 15 amino acids. The CDR3 sequence is CASSYDRGIGFEQYF. In DNA form, the CDR3 reads TGTGCCAGCAGCTATGACAGGGGAATAGGTTTCGAGCAGTACTTC.

The table lists this clonotype with a few counts. The chain is built from TRBV12-3 or TRBV12-4 and TRBJ2-1, with D possibly TRBD2 on 6 matching bases. The CDR3 extends over 12 amino acids. V was trimmed by 2 bases and J by 10 bases, leaving 9 bases between them. The CDR3: CASSLIREEQFF. The CDR3 DNA reads as TGTGCCAGCAGTTTAATTCGGGAGGAGCAGTTCTTC.

This clonotype has a handful of counts. The J gene is TRBJ2-5, the V gene TRBV7-3; 9 bases align to TRBD2. The CDR3 sequence is 15 residues long. CDR1 is SGHTA and CDR2 is FQGTGA in the germline V gene. Trimming at V came to 2 bases and at J to 5 bases, leaving 6 bases not matched to a gene. The CDR3 bases are TGTGCCAGCAGCTTAGCGGGAGGGTCGGGGGAGACCCAGTACTTC. It specifies CASSLAGGSGETQYF.

This clonotype came up many times. The chain joins TRBV6-6 to TRBJ1-1; 7 nucleotides agree with TRBD1. This CDR3 comprises 13 residues. Germline loops: CDR1 MNHNY, CDR2 SVGAGI (reference sequence). The trim removed 6 bases at V and 5 bases at J, leaving 6 bases unmatched. CDR3 sequence (DNA): TGTGCCAGCAGCCGAGGGGGCGCGACTGAAGCTTTCTTT. As protein: CASSRGGATEAFF.

In its sample, this clonotype was seen many times. The CDR3: CASSPTSGSSADTQYF. CDR3 sequence (DNA): TGTGCCAGCAGTCCAACTAGCGGGAGTAGTGCAGATACGCAGTATTTT. The V gene is TRBV6-4, the J gene TRBJ2-3; 11 bases agree with TRBD2. The CDR3 contains 16 residues. The V segment lost 5 bases and the J segment 4 bases; nucleotides outside the gene matches: 8. Per the germline V gene, CDR1 is MRHNA and CDR2 is SNTAGT.

The table lists this clonotype with many counts. CDR3 amino acids: CATSDLREDTGELFF. The CDR3 region has the DNA TGTGCCACCAGTGATTTGCGGGAGGACACCGGGGAGCTGTTTTTT. The chain uses TRBV24-1 and TRBJ2-2; 7 positions agree with TRBD2. Germline CDR1 and CDR2: KGHDR and SFDVKD. This CDR3 has 15 residues. Germline trimming cut 0 bases from V and 3 bases from J; bases unmatched to any gene: 0.

The chain combines TRBV5-1 with TRBJ2-2, with 7 bases matching TRBD2. V lost 3 bases, J lost 4 bases, and 3 bases stayed unmatched. The CDR3 has 14 amino acids. Germline V gives CDR1 SGHRS, CDR2 YFSETQ. The CDR3 here is CASSWREFTGELFF. As DNA, the CDR3 is TGCGCCAGCAGCTGGCGGGAGTTCACCGGGGAGCTGTTTTTT.

In its sample, this clonotype was seen many times. The gene calls are TRBV20-1 and TRBJ2-6; no clear D gene. With 3 bases removed from V and 2 bases from J, the gap between germline ends came to 8 bases. The CDR3 extends over 14 amino acids. Germline loops: CDR1 DFQATT, CDR2 SNEGSKA (reference sequence). CDR3: CSASWLTGANVLTF. The CDR3 DNA reads TGCAGTGCTAGTTGGCTGACTGGGGCCAACGTCCTGACTTTC.

This clonotype occurred many times. The chain carries TRBV5-4 and TRBJ2-5; D is possibly TRBD1 or TRBD2 (6 bases each). There are 14 residues in the CDR3. V lost 6 bases to trimming and J lost 4 bases, with 16 bases between them. CDR1 is SGHNT, CDR2 YYREEE, per germline (reference sequence). The CDR3, as DNA: TGTGCCAGCACCCCCCGGAGGGGGTCAGAGACCCAGTACTTC. Its protein is CASTPRRGSETQYF.

This clonotype was detected ten times or more. The J gene is TRBJ1-1, the V gene TRBV7-8, with TRBD1 identical over 10 bases. This CDR3 is 20 amino acids long. Trimming at V came to 4 bases and at J to 0 bases, leaving 17 bases not matched to a gene. Germline CDR1 is SGHVS and CDR2 is FQNEAQ. In DNA, the CDR3 is TGTGCCAGCAGCTCGCCCTTCCCGACAGGGGGCATAACTATGAACACTGAAGCTTTCTTT. It encodes CASSSPFPTGGITMNTEAFF. Together with reference TRBV7-8 and TRBJ1-1, the CDR3 gives the full variable domain: GAGVSQSPRYKVAKRGQDVALRCDPISGHVSLFWYQQALGQGPEFLTYFQNEAQLDKSGLPSDRFFAERPEGSVSTLKIQRTQQEDSAVYLCASSSPFPTGGITMNTEAFFGQGTRLTVV.